This TCR beta chain derives from a study of shared clonotypes between healthy human individuals. The protocol was immunoSEQ multiplex PCR, while the TCRdb copy is restricted to in-frame clones and leaves out a portion. The profile shows about 2.2 million clones, around 93% of them singletons. The length of the CDR3 is 15 residues. V lost 4 bases to trimming and J lost 4 bases, with 16 bases between them. Germline CDR1 and CDR2: SEHNR and FQNEAQ (reference sequence). Study results and caveats: Deeper or shallower sequencing was expected to change how clonotypes are shared among donors.

Terminally differentiated effector memory CD45RA+ cells were excluded by CCR7 positive selection of CD45RO-negative cells. As concerns this clone: Its target is not known.

V gene TRBV7-9 combines with J gene TRBJ1-1; a possible D gene is TRBD1 (6 bases). The receptor was derived from a man between 18 and 35 years old in good health. Some clones in this sample may be carry-over from other donors' samples. What was sequenced was naive CD8+ T cells from PBMCs. The CDR3 DNA reads as TGTGCCAGCAGCTCACCTCCGGGGGCTACCACTGAAGCTTTCTTT. This codes for CASSSPPGATTEAFF.